Given below is one T cell receptor (beta chain) in context. Its antigen is still unknown. Sample-barcoded 5' priming and a J-beta primer mix drove a second PCR of about 6 to 12 cycles. TCRdb analysed the 5' RACE reads with MiXCR anew, one entry per CDR3 protein. Here the sample spans about a million distinct CDR3 sequences, just over 50% being singletons. V lost 1 base and J lost 0, with 11 bases in between. The germline gives CDR1 SGHTA, CDR2 FQGTGA. The CDR3 contains 16 residues. These data originate in a study of blood T cells in healthy people across ages. General study findings and limits: There was a strong correlation between TCR beta diversity and naive T cell percentage.

The sample consisted of blood. This sequence was found in a woman between 55 and 75 years old in good health. This sequence joins TRBV7-3 and TRBJ2-3; weak D call: TRBD1 (6 bases). CDR3 bases: TGTGCCAGCAGCTTAAGGGGGCCGACAAGCACAGATACGCAGTATTTT. Protein sequence: CASSLRGPTSTDTQYF.